This is a list of T cell receptor beta chains from one sample in a study of blood T cell repertoires in COVID-19. Data came from immunoSEQ multiplex PCR; TCRdb stores just in-frame clones and leaves some out. The sample lists around 200,000 clones, 87% occurring once. Sample: peripheral blood. The receptors derive from a woman between 18 and 30 years old who had recovered from COVID-19. CDR3s include the opening cysteine and the closing phenylalanine or tryptophan.

j_gene,v_gene,CDR3aa
TRBJ2-3,TRBV5-4,CASSRTSGGFTDTQYF
TRBJ2-2,TRBV10-1,CASSGGTSGDTGELFF
TRBJ2-7,TRBV15,CATSKTGRDSEQYF
TRBJ2-2,TRBV9,CASSVARGGTYTGELFF
TRBJ2-3,TRBV7-2,CASSQLSTDTQYF
TRBJ1-2,TRBV15,CATSRDRDSIYGYTF
TRBJ2-1,TRBV4-1,CASSQVTLRGGRDYNEQFF
TRBJ1-3,TRBV5-4,CASSEGLSGNTIYF
TRBJ1-4,TRBV5-1,CASSQGINEKLFF
TRBJ2-1,TRBV18,CASSPPLAGMLEQFF
TRBJ2-5,TRBV12-3/TRBV12-4,CASSSLRETQYF
TRBJ2-5,TRBV5-8,CASSLGTSLAETQYF
TRBJ1-6,TRBV4-3,CASSQDRGSSYNSPLHF
TRBJ2-1,TRBV19,CASSSPGRSYNEQFF
TRBJ2-5,TRBV9,CASSWAGRYQETQYF
TRBJ1-4,TRBV2,CASRGDIKEKLFF
TRBJ2-7,TRBV9,CASSVAPTGQGGEQYF
TRBJ1-6,TRBV3-1/TRBV3-2,CASSQDSWSVRLSSSYNSPLHF